The present T cell receptor beta chain was sequenced within a study of OX40 agonist ivuxolimab in advanced cancers. Clones were sequenced by immunoSEQ multiplex PCR, and TCRdb holds only the in-frame ones, with some missing. In the table there are 40,000 to 50,000 clones, 89% of which are singletons. The CDR3 extends over 18 amino acids. The germline V gene has CDR1 LNHNV and CDR2 YYDKDF (reference sequence). V was pared by 0 bases and J by 5 bases, with 19 bases between. The sample in question was CD4+ or CD8+ T cells sorted from blood, obtained in a trial of the OX40 agonist ivuxolimab. The source is an adult with an advanced solid tumor such as melanoma, head and neck, liver or kidney cancer. This chain joins TRBV15 and TRBJ2-2; D possibly uses TRBD1 or TRBD2 (5 bases each). CDR3 loop: CATSRDPAGRTQTGELFF. The DNA of the CDR3 is TGTGCCACCAGCAGAGATCCGGCAGGGAGAACACAAACCGGGGAGCTGTTTTTT.